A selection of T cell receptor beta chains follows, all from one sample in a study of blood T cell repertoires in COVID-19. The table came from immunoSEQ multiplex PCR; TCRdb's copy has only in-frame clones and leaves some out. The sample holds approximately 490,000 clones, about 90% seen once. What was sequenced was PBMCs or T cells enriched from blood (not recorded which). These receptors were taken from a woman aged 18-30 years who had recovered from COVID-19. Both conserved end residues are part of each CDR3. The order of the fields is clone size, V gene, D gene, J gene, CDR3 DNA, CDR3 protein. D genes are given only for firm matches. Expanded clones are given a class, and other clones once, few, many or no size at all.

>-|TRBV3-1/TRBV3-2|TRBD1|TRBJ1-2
TGTGCCACCAGAGGGACAGGCCCCTATGGCTACACCTTC
CATRGTGPYGYTF
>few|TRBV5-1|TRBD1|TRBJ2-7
TGCGCCAGCAGGATCGACAGGGAGCGGTACGAGCAGTACTTC
CASRIDRERYEQYF
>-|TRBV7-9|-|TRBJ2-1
TGTGCCAGCAGCTCCGGGACAAAGGGGGATGAGCAGTTCTTC
CASSSGTKGDEQFF
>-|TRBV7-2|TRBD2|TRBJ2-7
TGTGCCAGCAGCTACTTGACTAGCGGGGTCTACGAGCAGTACTTC
CASSYLTSGVYEQYF
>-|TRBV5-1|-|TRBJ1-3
TGCGCCAGCAGCGACGGGGGAAACACCATATATTTT
CASSDGGNTIYF
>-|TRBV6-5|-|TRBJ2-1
TGTGCCAGCAGTACGGGACTTTACAATGAGCAGTTCTTC
CASSTGLYNEQFF
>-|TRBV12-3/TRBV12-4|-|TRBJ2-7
TGTGCCAGCAGTTACAGGGTCTCCTACGAGCAGTACTTC
CASSYRVSYEQYF
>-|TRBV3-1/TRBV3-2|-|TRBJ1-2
TGTGCCAGCAGCCAAGCGGGGTCTCGGGGCTACACCTTC
CASSQAGSRGYTF
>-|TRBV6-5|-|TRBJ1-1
TGTGCCAGCAGTCCGGGCCCGGGGGTTTTCTTT
CASSPGPGVFF
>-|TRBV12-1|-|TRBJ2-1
TGTGCCAGCAGCTTTGACCCTAGCGGGGGATTATACAATGAGCAGTTCTTC
CASSFDPSGGLYNEQFF
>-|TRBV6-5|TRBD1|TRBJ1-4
TGTGCCAGCAGTTCCCACCGGGGACAGGTTAATGAAAAACTGTTTTTT
CASSSHRGQVNEKLFF
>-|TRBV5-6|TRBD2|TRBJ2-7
TGTGCCAGCAGCTTGGCGGGGGGGTTACTTACCTACGAGCAGTACTTC
CASSLAGGLLTYEQYF
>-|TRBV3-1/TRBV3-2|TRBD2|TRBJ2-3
TGTGCCAGCAGCCAAGATGCCGGGGGGGGAGATACGCAGTATTTT
CASSQDAGGGDTQYF
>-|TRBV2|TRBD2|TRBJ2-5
TGTGCCAGTGGGGGACTAGCGGGGTTCCAAGAGACCCAGTACTTC
CASGGLAGFQETQYF
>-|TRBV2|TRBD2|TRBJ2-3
TGTGCCAGCAGTGACGGGGGGTCCGATACGCAGTATTTT
CASSDGGSDTQYF
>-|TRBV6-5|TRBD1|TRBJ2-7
TGTGCCAGCAGTACGTGGGACAGGGGTGAGCAGTACTTC
CASSTWDRGEQYF
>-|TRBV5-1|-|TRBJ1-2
TGCGCCAGCAGCGGGGGGGAAGGTGGCTACACCTTC
CASSGGEGGYTF
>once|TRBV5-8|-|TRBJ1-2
TGTGCCAGCAGCCCCACATACGGGGGCTATGGCTACACCTTC
CASSPTYGGYGYTF
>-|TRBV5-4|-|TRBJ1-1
TGTGCCAGCAACCCACAGGGTGCTAACACTGAAGCTTTCTTT
CASNPQGANTEAFF
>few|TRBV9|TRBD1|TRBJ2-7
TGTGCCAGCAGCGTAGGGACAGGGGGCTCCTACGAGCAGTACTTC
CASSVGTGGSYEQYF
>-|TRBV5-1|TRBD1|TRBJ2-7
TGCGCCAGCAGCTTTTCCGGGACAGGGGGCGACGAGCAGTACTTC
CASSFSGTGGDEQYF
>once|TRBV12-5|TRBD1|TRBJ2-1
TGTGCTAGTGGTTTGGTACTCCCCTTCCGGGACAGGAAAGGTAGGGGATACAATGAGCAGTTCTTC
CASGLVLPFRDRKGRGYNEQFF
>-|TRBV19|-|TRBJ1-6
TGTGCCAGTAGTATGATTAAGGGGTCCTATAATTCACCCCTCCACTTT
CASSMIKGSYNSPLHF
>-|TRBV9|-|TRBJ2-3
TGTGCCAGCAGCGTTGCCCCCCGAGGGGATACGCAGTATTTT
CASSVAPRGDTQYF
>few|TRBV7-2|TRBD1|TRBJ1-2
TGTGCCAGCAGCCCGGGACAGGGGGCTCTTAACTATGGCTACACCTTC
CASSPGQGALNYGYTF
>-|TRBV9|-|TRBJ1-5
TGTGCCAGCAGCGTAACAGCAGATAGCAATCAGCCCCAGCATTTT
CASSVTADSNQPQHF